The 13 T cell receptor beta chains listed next were all sequenced from one sample in a study of blood T cell repertoires in COVID-19. Sequencing was performed with immunoSEQ multiplex PCR; in TCRdb, only in-frame clones are kept and a portion is missing. The top ten hold around 0.91% of the sample, which has 130,000 to 150,000 clones, approximately 90% seen once. The sequencing sample was made of peripheral blood. All receptors derive from a woman between 45 and 65 years old with acute or convalescent COVID-19.

The J gene is TRBJ1-3, the V gene TRBV9, with TRBD1 identical over 8 bases. Per the germline V gene, CDR1 is SGDLS and CDR2 is YYNGEE. V trimming: 0 bases; J trimming: 8 bases; junction bases outside the gene matches: 7. This CDR3 has 15 amino acids. CDR3 nucleotides: TGTGCCAGCAGCGTAGATTCAGGGGGCTTGGACACCATATATTTT. Its protein product is CASSVDSGGLDTIYF.

This chain joins TRBV9 and TRBJ1-1; D remains ambiguous. The CDR3 spans 14 residues. Per germline, CDR1 SGDLS and CDR2 YYNGEE. V was pared by 0 bases and J by 1 base, with 7 bases between. The CDR3 spells CASSVVSRNTEAFF. CDR3 DNA sequence: TGTGCCAGCAGCGTAGTGAGCCGGAACACTGAAGCTTTCTTT.

The V and J genes are TRBV27 and TRBJ2-7; 8 bases are shared with TRBD2. Per germline, CDR1 MNHEY and CDR2 SMNVEV (reference sequence). This CDR3 is built from 16 residues. Trimming took 4 bases from V and 0 from J; bases not matched to a gene: 8. The CDR3 bases are TGTGCCAGCAGTTCCCATATAGCGGGAAGCTCCTACGAGCAGTACTTC. It encodes CASSSHIAGSSYEQYF.

The gene calls are TRBV18 and TRBJ2-2, with 10 bases aligning to TRBD2. This CDR3 has 16 amino acids. Trimming removed 4 bases from V and 0 bases from J; junction bases left unmatched: 2. Germline V CDR1 and CDR2: KGHSH, LQKENI. The CDR3, as DNA: TGTGCCAGCTCACTAGCGGGGGGTCCGAACACCGGGGAGCTGTTTTTT. Its translation is CASSLAGGPNTGELFF.

The CDR3: CASSQGWSRRRNEKLFF. The CDR3 nucleotides read TGTGCCAGCAGCCAAGGATGGAGCAGACGGCGTAATGAAAAACTGTTTTTT. J is TRBJ1-4 and V is TRBV3-1 (or the pseudogene TRBV3-2); D is unresolved. This CDR3 region has 17 residues. Germline V lookup: CDR1 LGHDT, CDR2 YNNKEL (reference sequence). Trimming left V 1 base short and J 4 bases short, with 16 bases between.

J is TRBJ2-1 and V is TRBV28, with 12 bases matching TRBD2. The germline CDR1 and CDR2 sequences are MDHEN and SYDVKM. The CDR3 has 18 residues. V lost 3 bases to trimming and J lost 2 bases; unmatched junction nucleotides: 8. CDR3 sequence reads: CASSLGLAGGPAYNEQFF. The CDR3 DNA reads as TGTGCCAGCAGTTTGGGTCTAGCGGGAGGGCCTGCCTACAATGAGCAGTTCTTC.

V is TRBV3-1 (or the pseudogene TRBV3-2) and J is TRBJ2-1; 10 bases line up with TRBD1. The ends lost 4 bases at V and 6 bases at J; junction bases unmatched: 9. Germline CDR1 reads LGHDT; CDR2 reads YNNKEL (reference sequence). The CDR3 runs 16 residues. CDR3 in amino acids: CASSPSGTGVRNEQFF. CDR3 DNA sequence: TGTGCCAGCAGCCCGTCCGGGACAGGGGTCCGCAATGAGCAGTTCTTC.

This clone appeared once. The V call is TRBV2, the J call TRBJ1-1; 7 nucleotides match TRBD1. This CDR3 has 11 residues. The V segment lost 8 bases and the J segment 8 bases; nucleotides outside the gene matches: 5. In germline, CDR1 is SNHLY, CDR2 FYNNEI. The CDR3 is CASAGGQEAFF. The CDR3, as DNA: TGTGCCAGCGCGGGGGGACAGGAAGCTTTCTTT.

The chain uses TRBV9 and TRBJ2-7; tentative D call: TRBD1 (6 bases). Trimming removed 3 bases from V and 6 bases from J, with 16 bases in between. The CDR3 runs to 14 residues. In germline, CDR1 is SGDLS, CDR2 YYNGEE. The CDR3 DNA is TGTGCCAGCAGCGAGCAGACAGGAAGCGGCGAGCAGTACTTC. The encoded protein is CASSEQTGSGEQYF.

The chain is built from TRBV27 and TRBJ2-7; TRBD1 matches 7 bases. The germline CDR1 and CDR2 sequences are MNHEY and SMNVEV (reference sequence). Trimming removed 5 bases from V and 3 bases from J; junction bases left unmatched: 7. The CDR3 runs 14 residues. The CDR3 here is CASSPWDSRYEQYF. The CDR3 DNA reads as TGTGCCAGCAGTCCCTGGGACAGCCGCTACGAGCAGTACTTC.

DNA of the CDR3: TGTGCCTGGAGTCCCGGGGGGAGGGCCTATAATTCACCCCTCCACTTT. This translates into CAWSPGGRAYNSPLHF. V usage is TRBV30 and J usage is TRBJ1-6; a possible D gene is TRBD1 (5 bases). Trimming pared 2 bases from V and 2 bases from J, leaving 13 bases between. The V gene's germline CDR1 is GTSNPN and CDR2 SVGIG (reference sequence). This CDR3 has 16 residues.

The V call is TRBV12-3 or TRBV12-4, the J call TRBJ2-7; tentative D call: TRBD1 (6 bases). The CDR3 covers 12 residues. V was pared by 5 bases and J by 3 bases, with 8 bases between. The CDR3 loop reads CASSQDSYEQYF. CDR3 DNA: TGTGCCAGCAGTCAGGACAGCTACGAGCAGTACTTC.

This clone is deemed medium-sized (0.01 to 0.1%). This sequence joins TRBV19 and TRBJ1-2; 10 bases are a match to TRBD1. The CDR3 runs 15 residues. The V and J ends lost 5 bases and 6 bases, in that order; junction bases with no gene match: 9. The germline V gene encodes CDR1 LNHDA and CDR2 SQIVND (reference sequence). CDR3 loop: CASSRTGGFSDGYTF. In DNA form, the CDR3 reads TGTGCCAGTAGTCGGACAGGGGGATTTTCGGATGGCTACACCTTC.